This T cell receptor (beta chain) was profiled in a study of T-cell memory formation after mild COVID-19. Study-wide context: Largely donor-specific TCR clusters were found.

Overall study findings and caveats: The pre-infection memory compartment contained some responding clones, suggesting cross-reactive memory joined. Clones which contracted sat mainly in CM and EM if CD4+, and in EMRA if CD8+.

The 5'RACE method, run with constant-segment primers, produced TCR alpha and TCR beta cDNA libraries (carrying sample barcodes and UMIs). One entry per CDR3 protein results from TCRdb running MiXCR on the 5' RACE reads. The profile shows 180,000 or so distinct CDR3 sequences, approximately 10% of them singletons. This clonotype was observed many times. What it binds is unknown. The source material was PBMCs or a T cell subset sorted from them (not recorded which). This sequence originates from a man between 18 and 29 years old who had mild COVID-19 (a few samples of this study predate the infection). Cell type and time point are not known.

The CDR3 region is CASSFGRSTDTQYF. As DNA, the CDR3 is TGTGCCAGCAGCTTTGGCAGATCCACAGATACGCAGTATTTT. V gene TRBV7-9 combines with J gene TRBJ2-3; D gene ambiguous. V gave up 3 bases and J gave up 2 bases, with 9 bases separating them. Germline-derived CDR1 and CDR2 are SEHNR and FQNEAQ (reference sequence). The CDR3 sequence is 14 residues long.